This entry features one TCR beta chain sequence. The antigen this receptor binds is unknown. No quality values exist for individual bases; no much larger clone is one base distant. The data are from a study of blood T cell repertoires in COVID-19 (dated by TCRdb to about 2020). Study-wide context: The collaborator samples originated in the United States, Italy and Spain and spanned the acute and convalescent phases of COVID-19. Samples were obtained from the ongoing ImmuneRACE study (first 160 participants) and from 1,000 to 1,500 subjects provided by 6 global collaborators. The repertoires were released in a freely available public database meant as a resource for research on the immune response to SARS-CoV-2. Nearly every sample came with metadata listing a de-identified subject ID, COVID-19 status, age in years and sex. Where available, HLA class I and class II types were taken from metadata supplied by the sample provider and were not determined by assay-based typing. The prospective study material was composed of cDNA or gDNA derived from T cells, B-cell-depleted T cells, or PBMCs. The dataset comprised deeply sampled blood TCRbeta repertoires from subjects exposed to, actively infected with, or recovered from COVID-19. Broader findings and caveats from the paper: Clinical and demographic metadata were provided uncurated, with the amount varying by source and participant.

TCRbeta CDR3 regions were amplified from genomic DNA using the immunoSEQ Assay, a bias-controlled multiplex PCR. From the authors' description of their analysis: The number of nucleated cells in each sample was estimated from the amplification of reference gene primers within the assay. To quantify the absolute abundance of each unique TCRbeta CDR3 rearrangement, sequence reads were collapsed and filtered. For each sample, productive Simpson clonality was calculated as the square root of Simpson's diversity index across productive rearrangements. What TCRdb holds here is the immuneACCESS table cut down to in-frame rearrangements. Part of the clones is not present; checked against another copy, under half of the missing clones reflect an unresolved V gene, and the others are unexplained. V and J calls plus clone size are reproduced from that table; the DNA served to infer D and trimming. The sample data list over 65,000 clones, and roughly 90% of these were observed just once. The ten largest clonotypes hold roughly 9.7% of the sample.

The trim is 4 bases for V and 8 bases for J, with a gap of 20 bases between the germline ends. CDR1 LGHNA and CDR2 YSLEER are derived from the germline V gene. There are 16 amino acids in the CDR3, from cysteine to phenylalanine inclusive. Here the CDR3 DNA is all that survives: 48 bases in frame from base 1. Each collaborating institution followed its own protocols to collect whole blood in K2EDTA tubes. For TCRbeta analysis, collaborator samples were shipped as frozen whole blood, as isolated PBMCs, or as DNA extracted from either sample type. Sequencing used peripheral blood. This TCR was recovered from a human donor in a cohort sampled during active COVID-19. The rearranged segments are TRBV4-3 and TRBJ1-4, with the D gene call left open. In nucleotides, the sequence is TGCGCCAGCAGCCCCCGTAGAGAACAGCCTGGGGAAAAACTGTTTTTT. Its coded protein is CASSPRREQPGEKLFF.